One and the same sample provided the 18 T cell receptor beta chains below, sequenced in a study of cytomegalovirus exposure and HLA in healthy donors. The primer mix had 60 Vbeta and 13 Jbeta primers. Data came from immunoSEQ multiplex PCR; TCRdb stores just in-frame clones and leaves some out. This table has 89,000 or so clones, roughly 75% appearing once. Sequencing used PBMCs. Receptor source: a man aged 55 to 70 in good health and CMV-seronegative.

This chain connects TRBV9 to TRBJ1-2, with a possible D match to TRBD1 (5 bases). Germline values: CDR1 SGDLS, CDR2 YYNGEE. The V end lost 3 bases, the J end lost 4 bases, and 13 bases lay between the germline ends. The CDR3 length is 14 residues. The CDR3 region has the DNA TGTGCCAGCAGCGGGGGGGGGACCCTCTATGGCTACACCTTC. It yields the protein CASSGGGTLYGYTF.

About this clone itself: In the same sample, other DNA sequences code for this CDR3. V is TRBV7-9 and J is TRBJ1-2; 12 bases line up with TRBD1. The germline V gene encodes CDR1 SEHNR and CDR2 FQNEAQ (reference sequence). This CDR3 comprises 17 residues. Trimming removed 4 bases from V and 6 bases from J; junction bases left unmatched: 12. In DNA form, the CDR3 reads TGTGCCAGCAGCTCCCGGGGCCTGGGACAGGGGGCAAATGGCTACACCTTC. It yields the protein CASSSRGLGQGANGYTF.

A single count supports this clone. V and J are TRBV11-2 and TRBJ1-6; 8 bases line up with TRBD1. Germline V lookup: CDR1 SGHAT, CDR2 FQNNGV. V was clipped by 5 bases and J by 9 bases; unmatched bases: 12. The CDR3 is made up of 16 amino acids. The CDR3 loop is CASSARQQGGGSPLHF. The DNA for the CDR3 is TGTGCCAGCAGCGCGCGCCAACAGGGGGGAGGTTCACCCCTCCACTTT.

The chain uses TRBV28 and TRBJ1-5, with D perhaps TRBD1 (6 bases). Per germline, CDR1 MDHEN and CDR2 SYDVKM. The CDR3 runs to 17 residues. Deletions cut 4 bases from V and 1 base from J, with 17 bases between. In DNA, the CDR3 is TGTGCCAGCAGTTCGGGGGGGAGGGGGTACAGCAATCAGCCCCAGCATTTT. This gives the protein CASSSGGRGYSNQPQHF.

V gene TRBV7-9 combines with J gene TRBJ1-1, with TRBD1 matching 9 bases. CDR3 size: 17 residues. Germline assignment: CDR1 SEHNR and CDR2 FQNEAQ (reference sequence). V shed 5 bases, J shed 3 bases, and the junction held 13 bases outside the gene matches. The CDR3 here is CASSPTPGQGPYTEAFF. The CDR3 bases are TGTGCCAGCAGCCCAACACCGGGACAGGGCCCGTACACTGAAGCTTTCTTT.

The CDR3 DNA is TGTGCCAGCAGCTTAATGGCGGGGGGTTGGGATACGCAGTATTTT. Translated, it gives CASSLMAGGWDTQYF. The chain has TRBV7-2 and TRBJ2-3, with 8 positions matching TRBD2. Germline loops: CDR1 SGHTA, CDR2 FQGNSA. The CDR3 is 15 residues long. V was pared by 2 bases and J by 6 bases, with 7 bases of the junction left unmatched.

The chain uses TRBV2 and TRBJ1-1; D ambiguous. Germline-derived CDR1 and CDR2 are SNHLY and FYNNEI. This CDR3 is built from 12 residues. Between the trimmed V and J ends, which lost 8 bases and 1 base, there was a span of 8 bases. In nucleotides, the CDR3 is TGTGCCAGCCGACACCAGAACACTGAAGCTTTCTTT. Translating it yields CASRHQNTEAFF.

This sequence joins TRBV11-3 and TRBJ2-3; D might be TRBD2 (6 bases). The CDR3 runs to 19 residues. Germline CDR1 and CDR2: SGHNT and YENEEA. V was clipped by 0 bases and J by 0 bases, with 19 bases between them. The CDR3 here is CASSLEVRSRGRSTDTQYF. The CDR3 region has the DNA TGTGCCAGCAGCTTAGAGGTTAGGTCGCGGGGCCGAAGCACAGATACGCAGTATTTT. The full variable domain, with the rest looked up from reference TRBV11-3 and TRBJ2-3, is EAGVVQSPRYKIIEKKQPVAFWCNPISGHNTLYWYLQNLGQGPELLIRYENEEAVDDSQLPKDRFSAERLKGVDSTLKIQPAELGDSAVYLCASSLEVRSRGRSTDTQYFGPGTRLTVL.

The V and J genes are TRBV6-1 and TRBJ2-2, with 10 bases matching TRBD1. V dropped 6 bases and J dropped 7; count of bases not matched to a gene: 5. Germline CDR1 reads MNHNS; CDR2 reads SASEGT. The length of the CDR3 is 14 residues. CDR3 sequence reads: CASSRDRGHGELFF. CDR3 DNA sequence: TGTGCCAGCAGCAGGGACAGGGGCCACGGGGAGCTGTTTTTT.

The chain employs TRBV11-2 and TRBJ1-2, with TRBD1 identical over 9 bases. The CDR3 has 15 residues. Germline V gives CDR1 SGHAT, CDR2 FQNNGV. V was clipped by 5 bases and J by 3 bases; unmatched bases: 7. CDR3 region: CASSARDRADYGYTF. Written as DNA, the CDR3 is TGTGCCAGCAGCGCCCGGGACAGGGCCGACTATGGCTACACCTTC.

This clone was detected a few times. The genes are TRBV2 and TRBJ2-7; D may be TRBD2 (6 bases). The CDR3 sequence is 13 residues long. Looked up from germline, CDR1 is SNHLY and CDR2 is FYNNEI. Trimming removed 9 bases at V and 2 bases at J, with 14 bases between. CDR3 loop: CASVGGAAYEQYF. The CDR3, as DNA: TGTGCCAGTGTCGGGGGAGCGGCCTACGAGCAGTACTTC.

The chain couples TRBV7-3 to TRBJ2-2, with 7 bases matching TRBD1. The CDR3 length is 13 residues. The V and J ends lost 11 bases and 7 bases, in that order; junction bases with no gene match: 10. CDR1 and CDR2 (germline): SGHTA, FQGTGA. The CDR3 nucleotides are TGTGCCTCCGGTCTGCAGGGGGACGGGGAGCTGTTTTTT. Amino acids: CASGLQGDGELFF.

This clone has a handful of counts. The CDR3 sequence is CAHRRADGQRPYSNQPQHF. In nucleotides, the CDR3 is TGTGCCCACAGGCGAGCCGATGGACAGCGACCTTATAGCAATCAGCCCCAGCATTTT. This chain connects TRBV6-4 to TRBJ1-5; D might be TRBD1 (6 bases). Germline-derived CDR1 and CDR2 are MRHNA and SNTAGT. Trimming took 11 bases from V and 0 from J, leaving 29 bases between them. The CDR3 is 19 amino acids.

V usage is TRBV5-1 and J usage is TRBJ2-7; maybe TRBD1 (5 bases). Trimming pared 5 bases from V and 0 bases from J, leaving 9 bases between. The length of the CDR3 is 13 residues. Germline V lookup: CDR1 SGHRS, CDR2 YFSETQ. The CDR3 protein is CASRDTNSYEQYF. DNA of the CDR3: TGCGCCAGCAGGGACACTAACTCCTACGAGCAGTACTTC.

The V call is TRBV6-6, the J call TRBJ1-4, with 8 bases identical to TRBD1. The CDR3 runs to 16 residues. CDR1 and CDR2 (germline): MNHNY, SVGAGI (reference sequence). Trimming took 2 bases from V and 7 from J; bases not matched to a gene: 9. The CDR3 nucleotides read TGTGCCAGCAGTTACATACAGGGGGTGAACGGTGAAAAACTGTTTTTT. This encodes CASSYIQGVNGEKLFF.

The chain is built from TRBV5-1 and TRBJ1-2; 7 bases are a match to TRBD1. Germline V lookup: CDR1 SGHRS, CDR2 YFSETQ. J was trimmed by 7 bases and V by 1 base; bases with no gene match: 7. CDR3 length: 14 residues. The CDR3 loop is CASSLTQGVRGYTF. The CDR3 DNA reads as TGCGCCAGCAGCTTGACTCAGGGGGTTCGTGGCTACACCTTC.

This clone has only one observation. The rearrangement links TRBV19 to TRBJ2-7; a weak D match, TRBD1 (5 bases). The CDR3 has 14 amino acids. Trimming cost V 0 bases and J 4 bases, with 10 bases left between them. Per germline, CDR1 LNHDA and CDR2 SQIVND (reference sequence). This chain's CDR3 is CASSIETGFYEQYF. CDR3 coding DNA: TGTGCCAGTAGTATAGAAACAGGTTTTTACGAGCAGTACTTC.

The chain couples TRBV27 to TRBJ2-2, with 12 bases identical to TRBD2. V was pared by 6 bases and J by 8 bases, with 10 bases of the junction left unmatched. CDR3 length: 16 amino acids. The germline V gene encodes CDR1 MNHEY and CDR2 SMNVEV (reference sequence). CDR3 in amino acids: CASRPGLAGPLGELFF. CDR3 DNA: TGTGCCAGCAGACCAGGACTAGCGGGGCCCTTGGGGGAGCTGTTTTTT.